The present entry profiles one TCR beta chain with its context. CDR1 is SGHRS, CDR2 YFSETQ, per germline. V was pared by 4 bases and J by 3 bases, with 9 bases of the junction left unmatched. The CDR3 spans 16 residues. Methods used by the authors: Amplification from reference gene primers served as the basis for estimated nucleated cell counts. Here immunoSEQ multiplex PCR was the method, and the copy in TCRdb shows in-frame clones only, minus some. V and J calls plus clone size are reproduced from that table; the DNA served to infer D and trimming. The data hold hundreds of thousands of clones, with around 91% observed a single time. Individuals aged about 18 to 100 years were recruited from approximately 22 US areas. Participant-given clinical history determined each cohort assignment. This specimen comes from a study of blood T cell repertoires in COVID-19. Study in general: Samples came from the United States, Italy and Spain, spanning acute and convalescent COVID-19.

The sample taken for sequencing was PBMCs or T cells enriched from blood (not recorded which). This TCR was sampled from a man in his late teens or twenties who had recovered from COVID-19. The chain has TRBV5-1 and TRBJ2-7; 11 bases map to TRBD1. The CDR3 is CASSPRGQGAIYEQYF. CDR3 bases: TGCGCCAGCAGCCCGAGAGGACAGGGGGCAATCTACGAGCAGTACTTC.